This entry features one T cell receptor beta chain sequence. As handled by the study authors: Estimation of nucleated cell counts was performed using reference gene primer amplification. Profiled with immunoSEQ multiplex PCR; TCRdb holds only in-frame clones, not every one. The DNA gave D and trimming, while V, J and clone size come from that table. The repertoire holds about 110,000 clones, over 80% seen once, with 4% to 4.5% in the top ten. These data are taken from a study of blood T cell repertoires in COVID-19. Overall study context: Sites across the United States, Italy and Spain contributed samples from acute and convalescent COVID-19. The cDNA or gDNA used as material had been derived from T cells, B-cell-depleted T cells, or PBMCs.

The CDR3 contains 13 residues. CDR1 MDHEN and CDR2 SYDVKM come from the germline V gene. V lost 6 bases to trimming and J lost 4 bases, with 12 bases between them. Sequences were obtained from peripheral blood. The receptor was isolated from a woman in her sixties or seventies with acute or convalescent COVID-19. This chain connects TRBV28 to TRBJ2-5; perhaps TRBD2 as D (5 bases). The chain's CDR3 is CASSGPRAETQYF. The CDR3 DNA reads TGTGCCAGCAGCGGGCCGAGGGCAGAGACCCAGTACTTC.